These 28 T cell receptor beta chains came from one sample sequenced in a study of shared clonotypes between healthy human individuals. Sequencing was performed with immunoSEQ multiplex PCR; in TCRdb, only in-frame clones are kept and a portion is missing. The data hold some 1 million clones, with roughly 75% observed a single time. Material for sequencing was memory CD4+ T cells sorted from blood. Regarding subset: CD45RA-negative fraction. The receptors derive from a man between 18 and 35 years old in good health.

The genes are TRBV28 and TRBJ1-1, with D maybe TRBD1 (5 bases). This CDR3 spans 14 amino acids. The germline gives CDR1 MDHEN, CDR2 SYDVKM. The CDR3 spells CAVTPGAKNTEAFF. The CDR3 DNA reads TGTGCTGTCACACCTGGGGCGAAGAACACTGAAGCTTTCTTT.

The rearrangement joins TRBV10-1 to TRBJ2-7; 9 nucleotides line up with TRBD2. Germline V gene sequence: CDR1 WNHNN, CDR2 SYGVQD (reference sequence). This CDR3 region has 16 residues. The V segment lost 5 bases and the J segment 1 base; nucleotides outside the gene matches: 9. The CDR3 here is CASSPRLAVYSYEQYF. As DNA, the CDR3 is TGCGCCAGCAGTCCTCGACTAGCGGTCTATTCCTACGAGCAGTACTTC.

The genes are TRBV28 and TRBJ2-3; 11 nucleotides agree with TRBD2. CDR3 size: 18 residues. The germline CDR1 and CDR2 sequences are MDHEN and SYDVKM. Trimming took 5 bases from V and 0 from J; bases not matched to a gene: 10. In DNA, the CDR3 is TGTGCCAGCAGTCCTGTAGGGACTAGCGGATCTAGCACAGATACGCAGTATTTT. Translation gives CASSPVGTSGSSTDTQYF.

The CDR3 coding sequence is TGTGCCTGGGCTCCCCGGGATTTTTACACTGAAGCTTTCTTT. This translates into CAWAPRDFYTEAFF. This chain uses TRBV30 with TRBJ1-1; D remains unclear. Germline V gives CDR1 GTSNPN, CDR2 SVGIG (reference sequence). Trimming took 5 bases from V and 3 from J, leaving 16 bases between them. This CDR3 contains 14 residues.

This clone has just one count. V usage is TRBV12-5 and J usage is TRBJ1-6, with D possibly matching TRBD1 (5 bases). Germline assignment: CDR1 LGHNT and CDR2 FRNRAP. The V and J ends lost 7 bases and 5 bases respectively, with 12 bases between them. The CDR3 is made up of 14 amino acids. CDR3 protein: CASARGGNNSPLHF. The CDR3 bases are TGTGCTAGTGCCCGTGGGGGGAATAATTCACCCCTCCACTTT.

The chain is built from TRBV19 and TRBJ2-7; tentatively, D is TRBD1 or TRBD2 (5 bases each). The CDR3 runs 13 residues. V gave up 5 bases and J gave up 7 bases, with 15 bases separating them. CDR1 LNHDA and CDR2 SQIVND come from the germline V gene (reference sequence). The CDR3 reads CASSPQGWGEQYF. Here the CDR3 DNA reads TGTGCCAGTAGTCCCCAGGGTTGGGGGGAGCAGTACTTC.

The chain is built from TRBV19 and TRBJ2-2; D gene ambiguous. V was clipped by 1 base and J by 4 bases, with 13 bases between them. This CDR3 is 16 amino acids long. CDR1 is LNHDA and CDR2 is SQIVND in the germline V gene (reference sequence). Here the CDR3 DNA reads TGTGCCAGTAGTATAGGGACCGACTCGTTCACCGGGGAGCTGTTTTTT. Translating gives CASSIGTDSFTGELFF.

V usage is TRBV7-9 and J usage is TRBJ2-3; 7 bases are a match to TRBD1. The V and J ends lost 6 bases and 2 bases, in that order; junction bases with no gene match: 8. Per germline, CDR1 SEHNR and CDR2 FQNEAQ (reference sequence). The CDR3 has 15 amino acids. For the CDR3, the DNA is TGTGCCAGCAGGATGCGAGACAGGGACACAGATACGCAGTATTTT. Protein product: CASRMRDRDTDTQYF.

Remarks on this clone: A read error may account for a junction end that differs from germline. V and J are TRBV7-9 and TRBJ2-2, with D possibly matching TRBD1 (5 bases). This CDR3 spans 15 amino acids. The V gene's germline CDR1 is SEHNR and CDR2 FQNEAQ (reference sequence). This CDR3 reads CASRLGAYNTGELFF. Here the CDR3 DNA reads TGTGCCAGCAGATTAGGGGCATATAACACCGGGGAGCTGTTTTTT.

This clone has at least ten counts. The chain is built from TRBV29-1 and TRBJ2-1; D possibly corresponds to TRBD2 (5 bases). Germline V lookup: CDR1 SQVTM, CDR2 ANQGSEA. V was trimmed by 4 bases and J by 2 bases, leaving 9 bases between them. The CDR3 loop spans 13 amino acids. The CDR3 region is CSVASGAYNEQFF. CDR3 in DNA: TGCAGCGTTGCTTCCGGGGCCTACAATGAGCAGTTCTTC.

Concerning this clone: This sample also contains other DNA sequences that code for the same CDR3. The V and J genes are TRBV9 and TRBJ2-3, with D uncertain. V shed 0 bases and J shed 0 bases, with 8 bases lying between them. CDR1 SGDLS and CDR2 YYNGEE come from the germline V gene. The CDR3 has 15 residues. Here the CDR3 reads CASSVDGGSTDTQYF. Written as DNA, the CDR3 is TGTGCCAGCAGCGTAGATGGCGGTAGCACAGATACGCAGTATTTT.

The CDR3 is CASSSGTGLSYEQYF. The CDR3 nucleotides read TGTGCCAGCAGTTCCGGGACAGGGCTCTCCTACGAGCAGTACTTC. This chain uses TRBV28 with TRBJ2-7, with 9 positions matching TRBD1. The CDR3 is 15 residues long. Germline V gene sequence: CDR1 MDHEN, CDR2 SYDVKM. V dropped 4 bases and J dropped 0; count of bases not matched to a gene: 4.

V usage is TRBV5-1 and J usage is TRBJ1-1; no clear D gene. The CDR3 loop spans 16 amino acids. V lost 1 base and J 2 bases, leaving 15 bases between the germline ends. Looked up from germline, CDR1 is SGHRS and CDR2 is YFSETQ. The CDR3 DNA reads TGCGCCAGCAGCTTGTTGTCTCAAGGAGCAAACACTGAAGCTTTCTTT. Translated, it gives CASSLLSQGANTEAFF.

V usage is TRBV27 and J usage is TRBJ1-1; D not resolved. From germline, CDR1 is MNHEY and CDR2 SMNVEV (reference sequence). The CDR3 is made up of 14 amino acids. The V gene lost 5 bases and the J gene lost 6 bases, with 16 bases spanning the gap. The CDR3 coding sequence is TGTGCCAGCAGTCCTACGGGTGTAACCGCTGAAGCTTTCTTT. Its protein product is CASSPTGVTAEAFF.

J is TRBJ2-7 and V is TRBV28; D remains ambiguous. CDR1 MDHEN and CDR2 SYDVKM come from the germline V gene. V shed 5 bases and J shed 4 bases, with 12 bases lying between them. This CDR3 has 13 residues. CDR3: CASSLGYFYEQYF. As DNA, the CDR3 is TGTGCCAGCAGTCTGGGCTATTTTTACGAGCAGTACTTC. The whole variable domain, filled in from reference TRBV28 and TRBJ2-7, reads DVKVTQSSRYLVKRTGEKVFLECVQDMDHENMFWYRQDPGLGLRLIYFSYDVKMKEKGDIPEGYSVSREKKERFSLILESASTNQTSMYLCASSLGYFYEQYFGPGTRLTVT.

Concerning this clone: The sample has other DNA sequences that encode this CDR3 too. The J gene is TRBJ1-6, the V gene TRBV28; a weak D match, TRBD1 (6 bases). V shed 5 bases and J shed 4 bases, with 9 bases lying between them. There are 14 residues in the CDR3. CDR1 is MDHEN and CDR2 is SYDVKM in the germline V gene. As DNA, the CDR3 is TGTGCCAGCAGTCCACAGGGTTATAATTCACCCCTCCACTTT. Protein product: CASSPQGYNSPLHF.

The CDR3 DNA reads TGCGCCAGCACTGGGACAAACACTGAAGCTTTCTTT. Residues: CASTGTNTEAFF. The chain couples TRBV10-2 to TRBJ1-1, with D tentatively TRBD1 (6 bases). This CDR3 is built from 12 residues. Trimming took off 7 bases at V and 2 bases at J, with 8 bases between the two ends. The germline gives CDR1 WSHSY, CDR2 SAAADI.

The chain links TRBV5-6 to TRBJ2-7; D is uncertain. V was cut by 0 bases and J by 6 bases, with 7 bases left in between. CDR3 size: 12 residues. Germline assignment: CDR1 SGHDT and CDR2 YYEEEE. This CDR3 reads CASSLARSEQYF. DNA of the CDR3: TGTGCCAGCAGCTTGGCCCGTTCCGAGCAGTACTTC.

The chain uses TRBV5-3 and TRBJ1-5, with 10 positions matching TRBD1. TRBV5-3 is sorted into the ORF group, with uncertain function. The J segment lost 4 bases and the V segment lost 4 bases, leaving 11 bases of the junction unmatched. The CDR3 runs 17 residues. This chain's CDR3 is CARSIDSPGQGNQPQHF. CDR3 bases: TGTGCCAGAAGCATTGACTCCCCGGGACAGGGGAATCAGCCCCAGCATTTT.

Note on this clone: At the DNA level, this CDR3 is encoded by other sequences in the same sample as well. The chain joins TRBV19 to TRBJ2-7, with 10 bases identical to TRBD2. Germline CDR1 and CDR2: LNHDA and SQIVND (reference sequence). This CDR3 region has 14 residues. V gave up 8 bases and J gave up 0 bases; unmatched junction bases: 4. CDR3 region: CASRRTSGSYEQYF. For the CDR3, the DNA is TGTGCCAGTCGCCGGACTAGCGGCTCCTACGAGCAGTACTTC.

The rearrangement links TRBV5-1 to TRBJ2-1; TRBD2 matches at 13 bases. The CDR3 is made up of 14 amino acids. Germline V gene data show CDR1 as SGHRS and CDR2 as YFSETQ. V lost 3 bases, J lost 10 bases, and 4 bases stayed unmatched. The CDR3 coding sequence is TGCGCCAGCAGCTCTGGACTAGCGGGAGCCGAGCAGTTCTTC. It specifies CASSSGLAGAEQFF.

V is TRBV7-9 and J is TRBJ2-4; D possibly corresponds to TRBD2 (6 bases). V was shortened by 1 base and J by 0 bases, with 10 bases between the two germline ends. The germline V gene encodes CDR1 SEHNR and CDR2 FQNEAQ (reference sequence). The CDR3 consists of 16 residues. The CDR3 reads CASSLGDSKAKNIQYF. The DNA for the CDR3 is TGTGCCAGCAGCTTAGGGGACTCCAAAGCCAAAAACATTCAGTACTTC.

The chain joins TRBV6-1 to TRBJ2-1, with a weak D call TRBD2 (5 bases). The V gene lost 6 bases and the J gene lost 9 bases, with 9 bases spanning the gap. This CDR3 has 11 residues. CDR1 is MNHNS, CDR2 SASEGT, per germline. CDR3 protein: CASREVVEQFF. CDR3 in DNA: TGTGCCAGCAGGGAGGTAGTTGAGCAGTTCTTC.

The chain employs TRBV27 and TRBJ1-1; D possibly corresponds to TRBD1 (5 bases). Trimming cost V 4 bases and J 2 bases, with 11 bases left between them. Per germline, CDR1 MNHEY and CDR2 SMNVEV (reference sequence). This CDR3 is 14 amino acids long. The CDR3 DNA sequence: TGTGCCAGCAGTTCCAGGGTAAGAAACACTGAAGCTTTCTTT. Protein: CASSSRVRNTEAFF.

Of note for this clone: Different DNA sequences within this sample yield the same CDR3. The gene calls are TRBV19 and TRBJ1-3; TRBD1 is a possible D gene (5 bases). V was clipped by 4 bases and J by 2 bases, with 15 bases between them. Per the germline V gene, CDR1 is LNHDA and CDR2 is SQIVND (reference sequence). There are 16 residues in the CDR3. CDR3 bases: TGTGCCAGTAGTAGGTCCGGGACTGTAACTGGAAACACCATATATTTT. It is translated as CASSRSGTVTGNTIYF.

The rearrangement joins TRBV11-2 to TRBJ1-3; 7 bases align to TRBD1. The CDR3 runs 17 residues. V was pared by 5 bases and J by 0 bases, with 10 bases of the junction left unmatched. Looked up from germline, CDR1 is SGHAT and CDR2 is FQNNGV. The CDR3 sequence: CASSVGGTAPSGNTIYF. CDR3 bases: TGTGCCAGCAGCGTCGGAGGGACAGCTCCCTCTGGAAACACCATATATTTT.

This clone was picked up a small number of times. The CDR3 loop is CASSDPCGYEQYF. CDR3 sequence (DNA): TGTGCCAGCAGTGACCCGTGTGGCTACGAGCAGTACTTC. This chain joins TRBV6-4 and TRBJ2-7; D gene ambiguous. The CDR3 sequence is 13 residues long. Germline-derived CDR1 and CDR2 are MRHNA and SNTAGT. V was clipped by 2 bases and J by 3 bases, with 8 bases between them.

This clone was seen a single time. The chain combines TRBV19 with TRBJ1-3, with a tentative D call TRBD1 (5 bases). The CDR3 has 16 residues. With 8 bases removed from V and 0 bases from J, the gap between germline ends came to 17 bases. CDR1 and CDR2 from the germline V gene are LNHDA and SQIVND (reference sequence). CDR3 sequence: CASGGSVPSSGNTIYF. CDR3 DNA sequence: TGTGCCAGTGGGGGATCCGTACCGAGCTCTGGAAACACCATATATTTT.